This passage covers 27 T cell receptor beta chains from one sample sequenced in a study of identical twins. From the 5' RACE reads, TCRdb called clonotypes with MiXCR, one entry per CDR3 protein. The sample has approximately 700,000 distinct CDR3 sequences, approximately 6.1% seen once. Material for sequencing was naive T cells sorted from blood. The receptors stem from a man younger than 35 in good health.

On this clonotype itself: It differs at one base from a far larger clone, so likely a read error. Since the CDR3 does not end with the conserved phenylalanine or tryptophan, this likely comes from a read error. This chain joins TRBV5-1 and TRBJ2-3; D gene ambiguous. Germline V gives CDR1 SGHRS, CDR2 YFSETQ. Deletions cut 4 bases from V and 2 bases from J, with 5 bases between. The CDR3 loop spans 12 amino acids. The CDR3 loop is CASSTLTDTQYC. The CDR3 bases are TGCGCCAGCAGCACCCTCACAGATACGCAGTATTGT.

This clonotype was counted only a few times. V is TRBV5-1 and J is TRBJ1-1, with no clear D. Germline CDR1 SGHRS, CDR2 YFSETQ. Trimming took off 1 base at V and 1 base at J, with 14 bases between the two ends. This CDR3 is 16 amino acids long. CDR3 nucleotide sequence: TGCGCCAGCAGCTTGAGTGGTAAGGCACCGAACACTGAAGCTTTCTTT. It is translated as CASSLSGKAPNTEAFF.

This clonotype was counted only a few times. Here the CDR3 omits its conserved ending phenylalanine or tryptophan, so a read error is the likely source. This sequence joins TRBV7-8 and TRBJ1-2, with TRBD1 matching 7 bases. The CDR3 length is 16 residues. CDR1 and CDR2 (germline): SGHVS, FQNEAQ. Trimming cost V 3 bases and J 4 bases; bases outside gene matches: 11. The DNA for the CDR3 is TGTGCCAGCAGCTTGGAGGGGGCCCCAAGCGGCTATGGCTACACCTGC. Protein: CASSLEGAPSGYGYTC.

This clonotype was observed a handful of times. This CDR3 reads CASSMTETYEQYF. In DNA, the CDR3 is TGTGCCAGCAGTATGACAGAGACCTACGAGCAGTACTTC. The chain joins TRBV6-1 to TRBJ2-7; D is possibly TRBD1 (5 bases). V dropped 5 bases and J dropped 2 bases, with 10 bases sitting between them. The CDR3 consists of 13 residues. Germline V gene lookup returns CDR1 MNHNS and CDR2 SASEGT.

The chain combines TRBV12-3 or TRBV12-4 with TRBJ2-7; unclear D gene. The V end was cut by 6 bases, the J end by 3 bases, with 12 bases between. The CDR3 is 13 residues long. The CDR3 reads CASSDGRYYEQYF. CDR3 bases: TGTGCCAGCAGCGATGGACGCTACTACGAGCAGTACTTC.

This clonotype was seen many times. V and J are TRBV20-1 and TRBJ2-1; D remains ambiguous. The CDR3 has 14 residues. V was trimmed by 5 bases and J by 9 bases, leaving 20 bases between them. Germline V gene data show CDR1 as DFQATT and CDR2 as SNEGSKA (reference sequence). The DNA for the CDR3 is TGCAGTGCTCCTTCGGGCTTCCCCGTTTTTGAGCAGTTCTTC. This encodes CSAPSGFPVFEQFF.

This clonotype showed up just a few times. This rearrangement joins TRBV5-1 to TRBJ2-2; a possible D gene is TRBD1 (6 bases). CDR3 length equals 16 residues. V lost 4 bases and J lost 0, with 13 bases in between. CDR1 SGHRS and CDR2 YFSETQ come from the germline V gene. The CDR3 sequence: CASSPKGVPNTGELFF. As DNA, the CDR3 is TGCGCCAGCAGCCCAAAGGGGGTTCCGAACACCGGGGAGCTGTTTTTT.

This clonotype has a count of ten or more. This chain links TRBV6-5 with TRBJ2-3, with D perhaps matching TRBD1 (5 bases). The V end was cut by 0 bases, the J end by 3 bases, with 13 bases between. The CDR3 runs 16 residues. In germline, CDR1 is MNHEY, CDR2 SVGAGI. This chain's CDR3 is CASSYSPGFRTDTQYF. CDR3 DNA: TGTGCCAGCAGTTACTCTCCAGGGTTTAGGACAGATACGCAGTATTTT.

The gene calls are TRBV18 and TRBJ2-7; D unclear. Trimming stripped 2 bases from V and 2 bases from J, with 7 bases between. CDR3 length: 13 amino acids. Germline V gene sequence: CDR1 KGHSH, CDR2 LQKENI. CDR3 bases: TGTGCCAGCTCACCAGTCAGCACCTACGAGCAGTACTTC. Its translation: CASSPVSTYEQYF.

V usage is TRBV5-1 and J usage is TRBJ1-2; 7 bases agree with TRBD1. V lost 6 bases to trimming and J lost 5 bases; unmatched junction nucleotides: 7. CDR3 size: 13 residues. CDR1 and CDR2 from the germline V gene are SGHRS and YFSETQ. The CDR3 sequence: CASNEGTDYGYTF. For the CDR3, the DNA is TGCGCCAGCAATGAGGGGACAGATTATGGCTACACCTTC.

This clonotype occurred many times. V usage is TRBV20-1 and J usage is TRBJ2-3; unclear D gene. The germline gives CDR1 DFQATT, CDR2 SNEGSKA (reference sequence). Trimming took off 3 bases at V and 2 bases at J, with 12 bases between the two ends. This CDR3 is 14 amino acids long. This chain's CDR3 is CSASSGLATDTQYF. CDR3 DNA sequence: TGCAGTGCTAGTTCCGGGCTCGCCACAGATACGCAGTATTTT.

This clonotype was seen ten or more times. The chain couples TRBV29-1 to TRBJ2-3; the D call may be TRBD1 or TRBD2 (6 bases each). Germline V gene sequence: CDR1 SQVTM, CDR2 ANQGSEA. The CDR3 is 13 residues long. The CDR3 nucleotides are TGCACTGCCCGGGGGCGAGTTGCAGATACGCAGTATTTT. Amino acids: CTARGRVADTQYF.

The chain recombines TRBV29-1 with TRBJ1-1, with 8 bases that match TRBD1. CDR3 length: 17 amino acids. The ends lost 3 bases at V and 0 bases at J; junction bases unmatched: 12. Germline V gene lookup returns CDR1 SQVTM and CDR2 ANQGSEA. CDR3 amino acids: CSVEAPHMTGVNTEAFF. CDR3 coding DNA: TGCAGCGTTGAGGCGCCGCACATGACAGGGGTGAACACTGAAGCTTTCTTT.

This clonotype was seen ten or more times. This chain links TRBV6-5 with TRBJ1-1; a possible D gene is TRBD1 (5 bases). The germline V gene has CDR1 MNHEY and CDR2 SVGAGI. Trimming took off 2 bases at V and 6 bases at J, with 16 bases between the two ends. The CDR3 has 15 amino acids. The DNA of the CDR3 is TGTGCCAGCAGTTACGGTTGGGGGTCGGAGGCTGAAGCTTTCTTT. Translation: CASSYGWGSEAEAFF.

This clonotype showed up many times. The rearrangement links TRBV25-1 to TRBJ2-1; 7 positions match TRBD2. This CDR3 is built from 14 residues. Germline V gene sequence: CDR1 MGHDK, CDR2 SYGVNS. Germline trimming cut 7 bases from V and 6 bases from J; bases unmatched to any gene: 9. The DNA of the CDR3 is TGTGCCAGCACCTCATCGGGGGGAGGCAATGAGCAGTTCTTC. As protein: CASTSSGGGNEQFF.

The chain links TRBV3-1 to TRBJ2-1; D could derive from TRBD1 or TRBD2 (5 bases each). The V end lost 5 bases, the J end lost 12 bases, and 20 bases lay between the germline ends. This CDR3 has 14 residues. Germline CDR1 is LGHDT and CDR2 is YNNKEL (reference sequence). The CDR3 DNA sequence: TGTGCCAGCAGCGGGACGTGGGGTATGGGGTGGCAGTTCTTC. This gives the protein CASSGTWGMGWQFF.

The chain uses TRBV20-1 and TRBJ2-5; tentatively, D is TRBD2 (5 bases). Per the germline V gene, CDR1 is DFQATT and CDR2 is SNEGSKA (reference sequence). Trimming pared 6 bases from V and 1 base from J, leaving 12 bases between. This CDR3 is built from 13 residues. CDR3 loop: CSAPPGSQETQYF. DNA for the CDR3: TGCAGTGCGCCTCCGGGATCCCAAGAGACCCAGTACTTC.

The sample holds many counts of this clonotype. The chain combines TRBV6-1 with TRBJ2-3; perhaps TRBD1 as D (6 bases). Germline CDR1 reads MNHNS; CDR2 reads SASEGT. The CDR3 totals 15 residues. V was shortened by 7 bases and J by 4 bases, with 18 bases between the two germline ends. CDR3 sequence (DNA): TGTGCCAGCACAGGGGAAGGCGTATACGCAGATACGCAGTATTTT. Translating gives CASTGEGVYADTQYF.

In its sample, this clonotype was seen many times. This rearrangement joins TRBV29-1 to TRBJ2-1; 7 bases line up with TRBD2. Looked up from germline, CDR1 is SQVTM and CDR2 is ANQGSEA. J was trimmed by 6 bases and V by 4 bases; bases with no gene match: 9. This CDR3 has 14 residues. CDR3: CSVAGRGGGNEQFF. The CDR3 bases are TGCAGCGTTGCAGGTAGGGGCGGGGGCAATGAGCAGTTCTTC.

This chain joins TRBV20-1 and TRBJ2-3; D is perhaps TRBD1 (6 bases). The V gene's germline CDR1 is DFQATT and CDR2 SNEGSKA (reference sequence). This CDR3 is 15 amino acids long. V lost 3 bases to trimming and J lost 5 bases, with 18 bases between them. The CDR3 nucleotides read TGCAGTGCTAGCTCCGACGACAGGTCAAAAGATACGCAGTATTTT. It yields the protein CSASSDDRSKDTQYF.

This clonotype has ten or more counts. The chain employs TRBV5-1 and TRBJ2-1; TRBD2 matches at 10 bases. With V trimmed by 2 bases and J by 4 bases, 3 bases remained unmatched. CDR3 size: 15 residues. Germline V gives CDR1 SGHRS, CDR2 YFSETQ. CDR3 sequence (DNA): TGCGCCAGCAGCTTCGGAGCGGGAGGGTACAATGAGCAGTTCTTC. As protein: CASSFGAGGYNEQFF.

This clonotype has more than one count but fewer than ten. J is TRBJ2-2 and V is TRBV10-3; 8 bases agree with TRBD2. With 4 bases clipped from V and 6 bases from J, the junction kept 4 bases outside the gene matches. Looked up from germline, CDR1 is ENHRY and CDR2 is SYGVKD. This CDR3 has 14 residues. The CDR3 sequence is CAISAAGEAGELFF. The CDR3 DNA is TGTGCCATCAGTGCAGCGGGGGAAGCCGGGGAGCTGTTTTTT.

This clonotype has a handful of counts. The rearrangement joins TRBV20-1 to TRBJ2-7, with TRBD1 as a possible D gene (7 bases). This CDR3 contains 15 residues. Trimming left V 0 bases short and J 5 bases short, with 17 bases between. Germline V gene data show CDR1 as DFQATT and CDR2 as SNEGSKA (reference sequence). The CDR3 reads CSARDQGGLLHEQYF. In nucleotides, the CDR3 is TGCAGTGCTAGAGATCAGGGGGGACTCCTCCACGAGCAGTACTTC.

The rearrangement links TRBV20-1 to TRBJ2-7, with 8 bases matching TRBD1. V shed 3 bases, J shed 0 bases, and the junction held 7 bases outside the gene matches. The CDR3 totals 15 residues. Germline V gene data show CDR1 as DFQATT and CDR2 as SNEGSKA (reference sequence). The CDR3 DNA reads TGCAGTGCTAGGATGGACAGGGCGGGCTCCTACGAGCAGTACGTC. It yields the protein CSARMDRAGSYEQYV.

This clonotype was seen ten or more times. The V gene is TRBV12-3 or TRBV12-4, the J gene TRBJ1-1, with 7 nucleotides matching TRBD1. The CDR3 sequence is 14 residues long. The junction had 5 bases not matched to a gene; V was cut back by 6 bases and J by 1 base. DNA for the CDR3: TGTGCCAGCAGCTACAGGGGCGCGAACACTGAAGCTTTCTTT. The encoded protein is CASSYRGANTEAFF.

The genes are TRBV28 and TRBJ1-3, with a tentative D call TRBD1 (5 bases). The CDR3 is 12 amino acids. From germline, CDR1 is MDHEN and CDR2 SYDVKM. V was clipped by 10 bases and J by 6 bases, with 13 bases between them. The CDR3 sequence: CAISQGQNTIYF. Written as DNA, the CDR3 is TGTGCCATCTCCCAGGGCCAAAACACCATATATTTT.

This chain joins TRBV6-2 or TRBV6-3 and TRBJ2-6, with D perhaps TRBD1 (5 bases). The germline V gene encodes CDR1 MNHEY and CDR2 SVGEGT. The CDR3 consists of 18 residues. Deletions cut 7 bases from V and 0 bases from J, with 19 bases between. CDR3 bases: TGTGCCAGCACGATGGGCGAGACAGAGTTCTCTGGGGCCAACGTCCTGACTTTC. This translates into CASTMGETEFSGANVLTF.